These 10 T cell receptor beta chains came from one sample sequenced in a study of memory CD4+ T cells and cytomegalovirus serostatus. Single viable CD3+CD4+CD8-CD45RO+ cells were sorted as the memory CD4+ T cells. TCRdb's copy holds only in-frame clones and misses some; the assay was immunoSEQ multiplex PCR. The sample gives approximately 60,000 clones, about 80% of which show up once; more than 2.5% is in the top ten. Sequenced material: memory CD4+ T cells from blood. The receptors stem from an adult in good health and CMV-seropositive.

The chain carries TRBV27 and TRBJ1-2; unclear D gene. Germline CDR1 and CDR2: MNHEY and SMNVEV (reference sequence). The CDR3 is 16 amino acids. V lost 5 bases and J lost 0, with 16 bases in between. The CDR3 region is CASSGGTRKANYGYTF. In DNA form, the CDR3 reads TGTGCCAGCAGTGGAGGTACGAGGAAAGCTAACTATGGCTACACCTTC.

The rearrangement links TRBV7-8 to TRBJ1-2; 7 bases are shared with TRBD1. Per germline, CDR1 SGHVS and CDR2 FQNEAQ. The ends lost 2 bases at V and 5 bases at J; junction bases unmatched: 5. The CDR3 runs to 14 residues. CDR3 coding DNA: TGTGCCAGCAGCTTAACCGGGACAGAATATGGCTACACCTTC. Its protein product is CASSLTGTEYGYTF.

The chain uses TRBV7-2 and TRBJ1-2, with D uncertain. Germline V gives CDR1 SGHTA, CDR2 FQGNSA. The CDR3 covers 11 residues. The V and J ends lost 5 bases and 8 bases respectively, with 9 bases between them. The CDR3 here is CASSRLGGYTF. CDR3 DNA: TGTGCCAGCAGCCGGTTAGGAGGCTACACCTTC.

The rearrangement links TRBV28 to TRBJ2-4; TRBD1 matches 7 bases. The ends lost 4 bases at V and 0 bases at J; junction bases unmatched: 0. The CDR3 contains 14 residues. CDR1 and CDR2 (germline): MDHEN, SYDVKM. Here the CDR3 reads CASSSGGAKNIQYF. The CDR3 bases are TGTGCCAGCAGTTCAGGGGGAGCCAAAAACATTCAGTACTTC.

The sample holds a few counts of this clone. The chain has TRBV6-1 and TRBJ1-1; weak D call: TRBD1 (5 bases). In germline, CDR1 is MNHNS, CDR2 SASEGT. The CDR3 sequence is 12 residues long. Trimming stripped 5 bases from V and 10 bases from J, with 14 bases between. The DNA of the CDR3 is TGTGCCAGCAGTCTACAGGCAAGGGTAGCTTTCTTT. This gives the protein CASSLQARVAFF.

This chain uses TRBV4-2 with TRBJ2-7; 7 bases are a match to TRBD1. The CDR3 is 15 amino acids. Trimming removed 8 bases from V and 1 base from J; junction bases left unmatched: 11. Looked up from germline, CDR1 is LGHNA and CDR2 is YNFKEQ. This chain's CDR3 is CASFPPPQGSYEQYF. CDR3 bases: TGTGCCAGCTTCCCCCCCCCACAGGGGTCCTACGAGCAGTACTTC.

As for this clone: This sample also contains other DNA sequences that code for the same CDR3. The chain combines TRBV11-3 with TRBJ2-1; a weak D match, TRBD1 (6 bases). Germline V gives CDR1 SGHNT, CDR2 YENEEA. V dropped 3 bases and J dropped 6 bases, with 6 bases sitting between them. The CDR3 consists of 12 residues. The CDR3 DNA reads as TGTGCCAGCAGCTTGGACAGCAATGAGCAGTTCTTC. Amino acids: CASSLDSNEQFF. Based on the CDR3 plus reference TRBV11-3 and TRBJ2-1, the full variable domain is EAGVVQSPRYKIIEKKQPVAFWCNPISGHNTLYWYLQNLGQGPELLIRYENEEAVDDSQLPKDRFSAERLKGVDSTLKIQPAELGDSAVYLCASSLDSNEQFFGPGTRLTVL.

This chain links TRBV11-3 with TRBJ1-1; no firm D call. The V end was cut by 5 bases, the J end by 0 bases, with 7 bases between. The CDR3 totals 13 residues. CDR1 and CDR2 from the germline V gene are SGHNT and YENEEA. The CDR3 spells CASSHGMNTEAFF. In nucleotides, the CDR3 is TGTGCCAGCAGCCACGGTATGAACACTGAAGCTTTCTTT.

The chain links TRBV30 to TRBJ2-1, with D possibly TRBD2 on 6 matching bases. The CDR3 sequence is 11 residues long. CDR1 is GTSNPN, CDR2 SVGIG, per germline (reference sequence). V dropped 2 bases and J dropped 10 bases, with 9 bases sitting between them. In nucleotides, the CDR3 is TGTGCCTGGAGTCGGAGGGCCGAGCAGTTCTTC. Translated, it gives CAWSRRAEQFF.

The J gene is TRBJ2-5, the V gene TRBV28, with D hard to call. V gave up 6 bases and J gave up 5 bases, with 13 bases separating them. This CDR3 spans 13 amino acids. The germline gives CDR1 MDHEN, CDR2 SYDVKM. The CDR3 DNA follows: TGTGCCAGCAGCCTAACGGGTTGGGAGACCCAGTACTTC. Its translation: CASSLTGWETQYF.